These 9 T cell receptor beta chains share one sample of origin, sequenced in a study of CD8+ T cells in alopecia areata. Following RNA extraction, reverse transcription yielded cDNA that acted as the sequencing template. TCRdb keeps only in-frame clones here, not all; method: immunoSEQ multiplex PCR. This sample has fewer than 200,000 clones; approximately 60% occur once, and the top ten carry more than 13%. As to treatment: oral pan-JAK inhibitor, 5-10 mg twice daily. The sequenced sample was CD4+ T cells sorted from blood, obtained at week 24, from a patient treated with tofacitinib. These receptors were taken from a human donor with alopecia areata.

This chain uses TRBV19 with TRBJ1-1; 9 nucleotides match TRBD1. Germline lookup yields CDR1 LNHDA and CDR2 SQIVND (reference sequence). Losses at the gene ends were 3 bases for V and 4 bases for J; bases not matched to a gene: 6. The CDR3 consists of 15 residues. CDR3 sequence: CASSIGGQGPTEAFF. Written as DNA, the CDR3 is TGTGCCAGTAGTATCGGGGGACAGGGACCCACTGAAGCTTTCTTT.

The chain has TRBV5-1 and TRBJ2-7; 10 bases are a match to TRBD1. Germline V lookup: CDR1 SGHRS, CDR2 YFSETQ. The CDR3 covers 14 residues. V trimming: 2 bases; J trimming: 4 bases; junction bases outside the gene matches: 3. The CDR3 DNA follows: TGCGCCAGCAGCTTAGGGGGACAGGGGTACGAGCAGTACTTC. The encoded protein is CASSLGGQGYEQYF.

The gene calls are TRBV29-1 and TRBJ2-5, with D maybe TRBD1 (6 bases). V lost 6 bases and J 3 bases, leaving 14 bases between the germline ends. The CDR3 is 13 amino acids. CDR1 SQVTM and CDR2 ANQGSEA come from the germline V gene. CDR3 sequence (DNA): TGCAGCGTCCACGGACAGAAAGAAGAGACCCAGTACTTC. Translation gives CSVHGQKEETQYF.

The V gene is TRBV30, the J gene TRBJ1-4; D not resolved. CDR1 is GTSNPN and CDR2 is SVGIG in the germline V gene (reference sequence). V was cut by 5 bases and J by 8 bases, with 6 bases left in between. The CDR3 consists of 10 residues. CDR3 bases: TGTGCCTGGGGGGAGGAAAAACTGTTTTTT. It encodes CAWGEEKLFF.

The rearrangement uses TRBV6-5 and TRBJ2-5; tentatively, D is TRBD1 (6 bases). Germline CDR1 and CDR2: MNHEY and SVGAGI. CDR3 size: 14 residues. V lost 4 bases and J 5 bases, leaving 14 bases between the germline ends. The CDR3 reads CASSSSGTTETQYF. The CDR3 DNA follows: TGTGCCAGCAGTTCCTCCGGGACAACGGAGACCCAGTACTTC.

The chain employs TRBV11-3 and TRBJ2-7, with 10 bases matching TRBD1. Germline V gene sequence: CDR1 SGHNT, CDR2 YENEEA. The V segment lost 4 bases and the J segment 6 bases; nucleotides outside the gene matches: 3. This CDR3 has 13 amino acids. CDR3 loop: CASSSWDRGEQYF. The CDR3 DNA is TGTGCCAGCAGCTCGTGGGACAGGGGCGAGCAGTACTTC.

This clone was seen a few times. Here the CDR3 DNA reads TGTGCCTGGAGTGTACGGGCAAAAGCTAGGGAGACCCAGTACTTC. Its translation is CAWSVRAKARETQYF. The chain has TRBV30 and TRBJ2-5; D gene uncertain. The V and J ends lost 0 bases and 5 bases respectively, with 16 bases between them. Germline CDR1 reads GTSNPN; CDR2 reads SVGIG (reference sequence). This CDR3 has 15 amino acids.

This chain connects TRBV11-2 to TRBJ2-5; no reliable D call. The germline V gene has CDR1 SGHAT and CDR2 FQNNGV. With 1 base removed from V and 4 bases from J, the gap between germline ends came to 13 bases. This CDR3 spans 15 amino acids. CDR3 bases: TGTGCCAGCAGCTTAGTGCAGCACCTAGGAGAGACCCAGTACTTC. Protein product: CASSLVQHLGETQYF.

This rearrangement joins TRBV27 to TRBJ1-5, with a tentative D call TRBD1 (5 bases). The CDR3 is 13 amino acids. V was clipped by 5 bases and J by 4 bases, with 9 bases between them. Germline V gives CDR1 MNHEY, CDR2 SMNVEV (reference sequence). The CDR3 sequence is CASSHRQNQPQHF. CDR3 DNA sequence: TGTGCCAGCAGTCACCGACAGAATCAGCCCCAGCATTTT.